This TCR beta chain derives from a study of T cell repertoires and leukemia-associated antigens (dated by TCRdb to about 2019). Regarding the study in general: About 5.1 to 7 million read pairs and 3.3 to 5.0 million effective reads were obtained per sample, with 15 million to 20 million effective reads obtained overall. Using in vitro peptide stimulation of healthy T cells, the study set out to figure out what antigen is recognized by a TCR Vbeta21 clone that had previously been found in CML patients. Overall study results and their limits: Direct testing of the expanded clones' antigen specificity and function was not done, and further investigation was required. No significant differences among the four groups were observed in the numbers of Vbeta genes (roughly 66), Jbeta genes (around 14), VDJ rearrangements, or unique CDR3s.

CD3+ T cells were initially rested overnight at approximately 2.4 million cells/mL in RPMI 1640 lacking fetal bovine serum. MACS immunomagnetic beads were used, per the manufacturer's instructions, to isolate CD3+ T cells from PBMCs. Spanning cysteine to phenylalanine, the CDR3 consists of 17 amino acids. The only DNA kept is the CDR3, 51 bases in frame from the first base. Clipping removes 5 bases from V and 7 bases from J, with 16 as the unmatched junction base count. On this clonotype itself: Its antigen is not yet known. Base quality data are lacking; no much larger clone is found one base away.

TRIzol reagent was used to extract total RNA from the cultured T cells. 5' rapid amplification of cDNA ends (5'RACE) was the method used to amplify TCRbeta libraries from the RNA. Before sequencing, Qubit, an Agilent instrument, and quantitative PCR were used to check library concentration and integrity. A commercial service provider sequenced the qualified libraries on Illumina HiSeq or MiSeq. The paper's processing steps were these. TCR sequences in each sample were identified with MiXCR version 1.8.2. For a clone to count as qualified, its CDR3 had to be longer than four amino acids, its nucleotide length had to be in-frame, and the clone could not contain a stop codon. A read containing the complete CDR3 structure was counted as an effective read. Expanded clones were validated by RT-PCR with 24 Vbeta primers, GeneScan spectratyping, and Sanger sequencing. TCRdb applied fastp at Q25 and MiXCR to the public reads, then kept only in-frame beta chains. Under each unique CDR3 protein, matching rows form one entry showing the most common genes and DNA. The V and J calls shown here were made by TCRdb, not taken from the authors' results. The sample table contains 11,000 or so distinct CDR3 sequences; only one count was recorded for approximately 39% of them. The ten largest account for roughly 33% of the sample.

The receptor's source is a female donor in good health. What was sequenced was CD3+ T cells sorted from blood and cultured. Recombination joined TRBV12-3 or TRBV12-4 with TRBJ2-7; 11 bases in between match TRBD2. The CDR3 protein: CASSTEYLAGGLGEQYF. The DNA sequence is as follows: TGTGCCAGCAGTACCGAATATTTAGCGGGAGGGCTTGGGGAGCAGTACTTC.